This T cell receptor beta chain was observed in a study of blood T cell repertoires in COVID-19. Study-wide background: The origin of the acute and convalescent COVID-19 samples was the United States, Italy and Spain. T cells, B-cell-depleted T cells, or PBMCs provided the cDNA or gDNA that served as material.

Profiled with immunoSEQ multiplex PCR; TCRdb holds only in-frame clones, not every one. In the table there are over 300,000 clones, roughly 90% of which are singletons. J was trimmed by 7 bases and V by 8 bases; bases with no gene match: 2. Germline CDR1 reads LNHDA; CDR2 reads SQIVND (reference sequence). CDR3 size: 12 residues. Participants were aged 18 to 89 years, lived in under 30 US areas, and enrolled virtually. This TCR was recovered from a woman between 25 and 40 years old with acute COVID-19. This chain joins TRBV19 and TRBJ1-4, with 9 bases that match TRBD1. The specimen sequenced was PBMCs or T cells enriched from blood (not recorded which). The CDR3 region is CASGDRVEKLFF. The CDR3 nucleotides are TGTGCCAGTGGGGACAGGGTTGAAAAACTGTTTTTT.